The 28 T cell receptor beta chains listed next were all sequenced from one sample in a study of cytomegalovirus exposure and HLA in healthy donors. The PCR contained 60 Vbeta and 13 Jbeta primers. The assay was immunoSEQ multiplex PCR, and TCRdb's table has in-frame clones only and misses some. The table includes about 140,000 clones, approximately 70% detected once. The sample was PBMCs. The receptors were sampled from a woman aged 60 to 75 in good health and CMV-seronegative.

The chain employs TRBV27 and TRBJ2-3, with 7 bases lining up with TRBD1. This CDR3 is 16 amino acids long. Trimming removed 5 bases from V and 8 bases from J; junction bases left unmatched: 16. Germline CDR1 is MNHEY and CDR2 is SMNVEV (reference sequence). The CDR3 protein is CASSEATGLGPGTQYF. CDR3 in DNA: TGTGCCAGCAGTGAGGCGACAGGGTTGGGACCGGGTACGCAGTATTTT.

The CDR3 spells CASSLVSGTGVSEAFF. CDR3 DNA: TGTGCCAGCAGCTTAGTCAGCGGGACAGGAGTGAGTGAAGCTTTCTTT. The V gene is TRBV7-2, the J gene TRBJ1-1; TRBD1 agrees at 8 bases. The length of the CDR3 is 16 residues. Germline CDR1 and CDR2: SGHTA and FQGNSA. V gave up 1 base and J gave up 7 bases; unmatched junction bases: 11.

This clone was counted only a few times. V usage is TRBV4-3 and J usage is TRBJ2-5; D unresolved. Judging by the DNA end, TRBJ2-7 fits better; the J call may be wrong. Germline CDR1 reads LGHNA; CDR2 reads YSLEER. The CDR3 loop spans 15 amino acids. The DNA of the CDR3 is TGCGCCAGCAGCCAAGAGAGTAGCTCATCCTACGAGCAGTACTTC. Translated: CASSQESSSSYEQYF.

The chain recombines TRBV7-2 with TRBJ2-6, with D possibly matching TRBD2 (5 bases). V lost 1 base to trimming and J lost 3 bases, with 7 bases between them. CDR3 length: 15 residues. Germline V CDR1 and CDR2: SGHTA, FQGNSA. The CDR3 nucleotides read TGTGCCAGCAGCTTAGACGGGGTTGGGGCCAACGTCCTGACTTTC. This gives the protein CASSLDGVGANVLTF.

The chain employs TRBV6-6 and TRBJ2-5; TRBD2 matches 8 bases. The junction had 9 bases not matched to a gene; V was cut back by 0 bases and J by 9 bases. CDR1 MNHNY and CDR2 SVGAGI come from the germline V gene (reference sequence). The CDR3 spans 15 residues. The CDR3 region has the DNA TGTGCCAGCAGTTACTCGGCTAGCGGGCAAAAGTCCCAGTACTTC. This sequence encodes CASSYSASGQKSQYF.

As regards this clone: One end of the junction does not line up with germline, which may come from a read error. The V gene is TRBV7-9, the J gene TRBJ2-1; 10 bases agree with TRBD2. The CDR3 length is 16 residues. Germline V lookup: CDR1 SEHNR, CDR2 FQNEAQ (reference sequence). CDR3 nucleotide sequence: TGTTCCAGCAGCTTAGAGGGGCTAGCGGGAGCGGGTGAGCAGTTCTTC. As protein: CSSSLEGLAGAGEQFF.

This clone has a handful of counts. This CDR3 reads CASTRSAGSYEQYF. The CDR3 region has the DNA TGTGCCAGCACCCGCTCGGCAGGGTCCTACGAGCAGTACTTC. The rearrangement uses TRBV27 and TRBJ2-7; D possibly corresponds to TRBD1 (5 bases). CDR3 length: 14 amino acids. Germline CDR1 reads MNHEY; CDR2 reads SMNVEV (reference sequence). V lost 7 bases to trimming and J lost 1 base, with 14 bases between them.

V and J are TRBV7-9 and TRBJ1-4; 12 positions match TRBD1. The germline V gene encodes CDR1 SEHNR and CDR2 FQNEAQ (reference sequence). The CDR3 extends over 18 amino acids. Trimming removed 1 base from V and 8 bases from J; junction bases left unmatched: 11. CDR3 DNA sequence: TGTGCCAGCAGCTTAGAGGGGACAGGGGGCGCGTCAGGAGAAAAACTGTTTTTT. Amino acid sequence: CASSLEGTGGASGEKLFF.

This clone was counted only a few times. The chain uses TRBV19 and TRBJ2-2; 7 positions match TRBD2. Unmatched junction bases numbered 6, after V lost 4 bases and J lost 7 bases. Germline CDR1 LNHDA, CDR2 SQIVND (reference sequence). This CDR3 region has 14 residues. CDR3 DNA: TGTGCCAGTAGTAGCGGGGGAGGAGTCGGGGAGCTGTTTTTT. This translates into CASSSGGGVGELFF.

The chain links TRBV2 to TRBJ2-5; D perhaps matches TRBD2 (5 bases). The CDR3 covers 16 residues. V lost 2 bases and J lost 2, with 15 bases in between. The germline V gene has CDR1 SNHLY and CDR2 FYNNEI. The CDR3 DNA follows: TGTGCCAGCAGTGAATCGGTAGCGCGGATTCAAGAGACCCAGTACTTC. This encodes CASSESVARIQETQYF.

The chain couples TRBV7-2 to TRBJ1-2, with D uncertain. The germline CDR1 and CDR2 sequences are SGHTA and FQGNSA. The length of the CDR3 is 13 residues. V was pared by 5 bases and J by 4 bases, with 11 bases between. The CDR3 region is CASSQAPAYGYTF. The CDR3 coding sequence is TGTGCCAGCAGCCAGGCTCCGGCCTATGGCTACACCTTC.

In its sample, this clone was seen a few times. J is TRBJ1-2 and V is TRBV7-8; D unresolved. The ends were cut back, 0 bases at V and 0 bases at J, with 14 bases in the middle. The germline CDR1 and CDR2 sequences are SGHVS and FQNEAQ. The CDR3 covers 17 residues. The CDR3 loop reads CASSLAEWEGTNYGYTF. The CDR3 nucleotides are TGTGCCAGCAGCTTAGCGGAGTGGGAGGGCACTAACTATGGCTACACCTTC.

Regarding this clone: A junction boundary mismatches the germline segment, possibly from a read error. The chain couples TRBV6-1 to TRBJ2-3, with 7 nucleotides matching TRBD1. The CDR3 is 14 residues long. Germline lookup yields CDR1 MNHNS and CDR2 SASEGT. CDR3 nucleotides: TGTGCCAGCAGTTCCCAGGGACAGCGAGATGCGCAGTATTTT. Its translation: CASSSQGQRDAQYF.

The rearrangement joins TRBV7-9 to TRBJ2-7, with 13 bases lining up with TRBD2. The V gene end was trimmed by 5 bases and the J gene end by 4 bases; junction bases not matched to a gene: 8. Germline loops: CDR1 SEHNR, CDR2 FQNEAQ (reference sequence). This CDR3 comprises 16 residues. CDR3 in DNA: TGTGCCAGCAGCAAAGGGACTAGCGGGGCGAAATACGAGCAGTACTTC. Its protein product is CASSKGTSGAKYEQYF. Full variable domain (remainder filled in from reference TRBV7-9 and TRBJ2-7): DTGVSQNPRHKITKRGQNVTFRCDPISEHNRLYWYRQTLGQGPEFLTYFQNEAQLEKSRLLSDRFSAERPKGSFSTLEIQRTEQGDSAMYLCASSKGTSGAKYEQYFGPGTRLTVT.

The J gene is TRBJ1-2, the V gene TRBV15; 9 positions agree with TRBD1. From germline, CDR1 is LNHNV and CDR2 YYDKDF (reference sequence). The CDR3 is made up of 17 amino acids. The trim removed 1 base at V and 3 bases at J, leaving 9 bases unmatched. This chain's CDR3 is CATSRGWGDREYYGYTF. The CDR3 DNA follows: TGTGCCACCAGCAGAGGTTGGGGGGACAGGGAATACTATGGCTACACCTTC.

This clone was found a few times. This chain connects TRBV6-6 to TRBJ1-4; D is undetermined. V was trimmed by 0 bases and J by 13 bases, leaving 12 bases between them. The germline gives CDR1 MNHNY, CDR2 SVGAGI (reference sequence). The CDR3 totals 13 residues. The CDR3 nucleotides read TGTGCCAGCAGTTACTCGGGCAGCTATACACTGTTTTTT. It encodes CASSYSGSYTLFF.

This clone was observed a handful of times. A junction end diverges from the germline sequence, so it may reflect a read error. This sequence joins TRBV7-8 and TRBJ2-7; D tentatively fits TRBD1 or TRBD2 (5 bases each). The CDR3 is 14 residues long. In germline, CDR1 is SGHVS, CDR2 FQNEAQ. The CDR3 bases are TGTGCCAGCAGCGTAGCAGGGAGCTCCTACGAGCAGTACTTC. Encoded protein: CASSVAGSSYEQYF.

This clone has a handful of counts. The J gene is TRBJ2-1, the V gene TRBV28; the match to TRBD2 covers 9 bases. CDR3 length: 15 amino acids. V was pared by 7 bases and J by 8 bases, with 12 bases of the junction left unmatched. CDR1 and CDR2 (germline): MDHEN, SYDVKM. In DNA form, the CDR3 reads TGTGCCAGCACTCTACCGGGACTAGCTTCGCATGAGCAGTTCTTC. Protein sequence: CASTLPGLASHEQFF.

This clone was detected only a few times. The chain links TRBV16 to TRBJ1-2, with D maybe TRBD1 (5 bases). The CDR3 covers 15 residues. V was trimmed by 3 bases and J by 2 bases, leaving 13 bases between them. The germline gives CDR1 KGHSY, CDR2 FQNENV. The CDR3 coding sequence is TGTGCCAGCAGCCACGATACAGGAGTAAACTATGGCTACACCTTC. Translating it yields CASSHDTGVNYGYTF.

V and J are TRBV6-4 and TRBJ1-5; 9 bases fit TRBD1. Germline V lookup: CDR1 MRHNA, CDR2 SNTAGT. V gave up 4 bases and J gave up 6 bases; unmatched junction bases: 7. The length of the CDR3 is 15 residues. CDR3 residues: CASSGGTGFGQPQHF. The DNA for the CDR3 is TGTGCCAGCAGTGGGGGGACAGGGTTCGGTCAGCCCCAGCATTTT.

The V gene is TRBV5-1, the J gene TRBJ1-1; no definite D call. V lost 0 bases to trimming and J lost 1 base, with 10 bases between them. This CDR3 region has 15 residues. The V gene's germline CDR1 is SGHRS and CDR2 YFSETQ. The DNA of the CDR3 is TGCGCCAGCAGCTTGGTCCTGGGCACGAACACTGAAGCTTTCTTT. Amino acids: CASSLVLGTNTEAFF.

Note on this clone: Within the sample, other DNA sequences also encode this same CDR3. This rearrangement joins TRBV9 to TRBJ1-5; D is unclear. The V and J ends lost 0 bases and 4 bases respectively, with 11 bases between them. CDR1 and CDR2 from the germline V gene are SGDLS and YYNGEE. The CDR3 has 15 residues. The CDR3 reads CASSVGGGGNQPQHF. Here the CDR3 DNA reads TGTGCCAGCAGCGTAGGCGGTGGAGGGAATCAGCCCCAGCATTTT.

CDR3 bases: TGTGCCAGCATTGCGGGGCTCAGGAGGACTGAAGCTTTCTTT. Its protein is CASIAGLRRTEAFF. The V gene is TRBV6-5, the J gene TRBJ1-1; TRBD1 might be the D (5 bases). The V gene lost 7 bases and the J gene lost 5 bases, with 17 bases spanning the gap. Per germline, CDR1 MNHEY and CDR2 SVGAGI. The CDR3 consists of 14 residues.

With regard to this clone: An end of the junction does not agree with germline; a read error may underlie this. The chain recombines TRBV7-7 with TRBJ2-5; 9 bases are shared with TRBD2. CDR1 is SSHAT and CDR2 is FNYEAQ in the germline V gene (reference sequence). This CDR3 is 15 amino acids long. The CDR3 sequence is CASSGLRGGGETQYF. CDR3 DNA sequence: TGTGCTAGCAGCGGTCTGCGGGGGGGCGGAGAGACCCAGTACTTC.

V usage is TRBV29-1 and J usage is TRBJ2-5, with 8 bases that match TRBD2. Trimming at V came to 1 base and at J to 4 bases, leaving 8 bases not matched to a gene. CDR3 size: 15 residues. Germline-derived CDR1 and CDR2 are SQVTM and ANQGSEA. The CDR3 DNA is TGCAGCGTTGAAGGAAGGTTAGCGGGGCTAGAGACCCAGTACTTC. Encoded protein: CSVEGRLAGLETQYF.

This clone was seen a handful of times. V gene TRBV6-6 combines with J gene TRBJ1-4; 9 nucleotides match TRBD1. From germline, CDR1 is MNHNY and CDR2 SVGAGI (reference sequence). This CDR3 is 16 amino acids long. With V trimmed by 6 bases and J by 4 bases, 9 bases remained unmatched. The CDR3 is CASSLSRQGGNEKLFF. CDR3 sequence (DNA): TGTGCCAGCAGCCTCTCCCGACAGGGGGGTAATGAAAAACTGTTTTTT.

The gene calls are TRBV6-5 and TRBJ1-6; D perhaps matches TRBD1 (5 bases). Trimming cost V 8 bases and J 5 bases, with 13 bases left between them. The CDR3 runs 14 residues. From germline, CDR1 is MNHEY and CDR2 SVGAGI. DNA of the CDR3: TGTGCCAGCGGTTCACCCAGGGATAATTCACCCCTCCACTTT. Protein product: CASGSPRDNSPLHF.

V gene TRBV29-1 combines with J gene TRBJ2-7, with 8 bases aligning to TRBD1. Unmatched junction bases numbered 2, after V lost 2 bases and J lost 2 bases. The CDR3 consists of 13 residues. Per the germline V gene, CDR1 is SQVTM and CDR2 is ANQGSEA. The CDR3 region is CSVELGQAYEQYF. The CDR3 DNA is TGCAGCGTTGAACTGGGACAGGCCTACGAGCAGTACTTC.